This is a list of T cell receptor beta chains from one sample in a study of T cell responses to AZD1222 COVID-19 vaccine. This table comes from immunoSEQ multiplex PCR, and its TCRdb copy is limited to in-frame clones, with some not included. The sample holds tens of thousands of clones; about 90% are singletons and the top ten take 30% to 45%. The specimen comprised peripheral blood, sampled 28 days after the second AZD1222 dose. These TCRs come from an adult who received the AZD1222 COVID-19 vaccine. Each CDR3 is given with its conserved first and last residue. Fields, in order: D gene, V gene, clone size, CDR3 length, J gene, CDR3 DNA, CDR3 protein. The D gene is left open where the match is weak. The size of a clone is reported for some rows only, either as once, few or many, or as a class for expanded clones.

.	TRBV6-5	few	15	TRBJ1-1	TGTGCCAGCAGTTACGGGGGGCTGGGGAACACTGAAGCTTTCTTT	CASSYGGLGNTEAFF
.	TRBV29-1	.	15	TRBJ2-1	TGCAGCGTTGATTTCGTACAGACCGTACCGAATGAGCAGTTCTTC	CSVDFVQTVPNEQFF
.	TRBV12-3/TRBV12-4	few	12	TRBJ1-1	TGTGCCAGCGGTGGGGAGAACACTGAAGCTTTCTTT	CASGGENTEAFF
.	TRBV18	.	15	TRBJ2-2	TGTGCCAGCTCACCACGAAGAAACTTGGGCGGGGAGCTGTTTTTT	CASSPRRNLGGELFF
.	TRBV28	.	14	TRBJ1-4	TGTGCCAGCAGTTTGACCCTCGGGGGGGAAAAACTGTTTTTT	CASSLTLGGEKLFF
.	TRBV6-6	.	13	TRBJ2-2	TGTGCCAGCAGTTTACAGGGTTTCGGGGAGCTGTTTTTT	CASSLQGFGELFF
.	TRBV5-1	.	15	TRBJ2-7	TGCGCCAGCAGCCTTATGGGGACGGAGTCCTACGAGCAGTACTTC	CASSLMGTESYEQYF
.	TRBV19	.	12	TRBJ1-2	TGTGCCACCAAGCAAGGTGGGAATGGCTACACCTTC	CATKQGGNGYTF
.	TRBV9	.	16	TRBJ1-2	TGTGCCAGCAGCCCGGGACGGCCAGCAGTTAACTATGGCTACACCTTC	CASSPGRPAVNYGYTF
TRBD1	TRBV7-2	few	14	TRBJ1-2	TGTGCCAGCAGCCCGACAGGGGGGTTCTATGGCTACACCTTC	CASSPTGGFYGYTF
.	TRBV6-5	.	15	TRBJ1-5	TGTGCCAGCAGATTACGGCGGGGGGCGGATCAGCCCCAGCATTTT	CASRLRRGADQPQHF
TRBD1	TRBV15	.	15	TRBJ1-1	TGTGCCACCAGCAGGGACAGGGGGCGCGGGACTGAAGCTTTCTTT	CATSRDRGRGTEAFF
.	TRBV5-5	.	14	TRBJ1-1	TGTGCCAGCAGCTTCGCCGGATTGAACACTGAAGCTTTCTTT	CASSFAGLNTEAFF
.	TRBV19	.	12	TRBJ1-3	TGTGCCAGTGGGAGCTCTGGAAACACCATATATTTT	CASGSSGNTIYF
TRBD1	TRBV4-1	.	16	TRBJ2-5	TGCGCCAGCAGCCAATTACAGGGGACGGTAGAAGAGACCCAGTACTTC	CASSQLQGTVEETQYF
.	TRBV6-5	.	16	TRBJ1-3	TGTGCCAGCAGTTGGGGGGGACTTCGCTCTGGAAACACCATATATTTT	CASSWGGLRSGNTIYF
.	TRBV3-1/TRBV3-2	.	17	TRBJ1-1	TGTGCCAGCAGCCAAGTCTTCCGGGGGAGGGGTAAGGCTGAAGCTTTCTTT	CASSQVFRGRGKAEAFF
.	TRBV5-6	.	15	TRBJ1-1	TGTGCCAGCAGCGATGTTGGGGGGTCGCTCGCTGAAGCTTTCTTT	CASSDVGGSLAEAFF
.	TRBV4-2	.	12	TRBJ2-3	TGTGCCACTAGAGTTAGCACAGATACGCAGTATTTT	CATRVSTDTQYF
.	TRBV14	.	16	TRBJ1-6	TGTGCCAGCAGCCAAGAAGGGGCCCGCGCCAATTCACCCCTCCACTTT	CASSQEGARANSPLHF
.	TRBV12-5	.	15	TRBJ2-7	TGTGCTAGTGGCCCCGGACAGCAACCCCGCGGCGAGCAGTACTTC	CASGPGQQPRGEQYF
.	TRBV5-1	.	13	TRBJ2-5	TGCGCCAGCAGCTTGGAAGTCAGTGGGACCCAGTACTTC	CASSLEVSGTQYF
TRBD1	TRBV12-3/TRBV12-4	.	12	TRBJ2-7	TGTGCCAGCGGACAGGTGCCGGGAGAGCAGTACTTC	CASGQVPGEQYF